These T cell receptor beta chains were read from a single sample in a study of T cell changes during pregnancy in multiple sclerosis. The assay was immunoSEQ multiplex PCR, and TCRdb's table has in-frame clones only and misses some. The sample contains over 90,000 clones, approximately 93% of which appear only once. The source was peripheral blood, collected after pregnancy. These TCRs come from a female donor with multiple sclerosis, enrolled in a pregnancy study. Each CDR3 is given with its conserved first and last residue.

CDR3: CAWNSGTIYEQYF
V: TRBV30
length: 13
J: TRBJ2-7

CDR3: CASSEVPEGYNEQFF
V: TRBV6-1
length: 15
J: TRBJ2-1

CDR3: CASSSVPTDTQYF
V: TRBV11-2
length: 13
J: TRBJ2-3

CDR3: CASSLGLGETQYF
V: TRBV13
length: 13
J: TRBJ2-5

CDR3: CASSLVGGTRQFF
V: TRBV5-6
length: 13
J: TRBJ2-1

CDR3: CASSPSRTQYF
V: TRBV28
length: 11
J: TRBJ2-5

CDR3: CASSLAGGRGNTQYF
V: TRBV18
length: 15
J: TRBJ2-3

CDR3: CASSSTSTDTQYF
V: TRBV27
length: 13
J: TRBJ2-3

CDR3: CASSDSPGQYSNQPQHF
V: TRBV6-4
length: 17
J: TRBJ1-5

CDR3: CASSPTSGSYEQYF
V: TRBV18
length: 14
J: TRBJ2-7

CDR3: CASSLRTAYEQYF
V: TRBV27
length: 13
J: TRBJ2-7

CDR3: CASSTPWDRNNQPQHF
V: TRBV19
length: 16
J: TRBJ1-5

CDR3: CASSLVIGGPTSGAYEQYF
V: TRBV5-8
length: 19
J: TRBJ2-7

CDR3: CSVDNRGQETQYF
V: TRBV29-1
length: 13
J: TRBJ2-5